This record covers a single T cell receptor beta chain. Trimming removed 4 bases at V and 0 bases at J, with 4 bases between. The CDR3 length is 13 residues. CDR1 is SGHTA and CDR2 is FQGNSA in the germline V gene. Data came from immunoSEQ multiplex PCR; TCRdb stores just in-frame clones and leaves some out. This sample yields hundreds of thousands of clones, of which roughly 82% are seen a single time; over 3.5% belongs to the top ten. These data are taken from a study of blood T cell repertoires in COVID-19. The chain is built from TRBV7-2 and TRBJ1-5; no definite D call. The source of this sequence is a woman in her seventies with acute or convalescent COVID-19. The sequencing input was peripheral blood. CDR3 DNA sequence: TGTGCCAGCAGCTATCATAGCAATCAGCCCCAGCATTTT. It yields the protein CASSYHSNQPQHF.